The clone carrying this TCR beta chain was observed at least ten times. This sample was taken from a study of T-cell reconstitution after alpha-beta-depleted transplantation in children. As it was prepared, the TCRbeta library received unique molecular identifiers. One entry per CDR3 protein results from TCRdb running MiXCR on the PCR reads. The table has roughly 250,000 distinct CDR3 sequences, just under 8.5% seen once. With 6 bases removed from V and 2 bases from J, the gap between germline ends came to 17 bases. Germline CDR1 reads DFQATT; CDR2 reads SNEGSKA (reference sequence). This CDR3 is 14 amino acids long.

The V and J genes are TRBV20-1 and TRBJ2-7, with a tentative D call TRBD1 (5 bases). Specimen: PBMCs, mostly from graft donor cells, collected 180 days after TCRalphabeta/CD19-depleted stem cell transplant. The receptor's source is a male patient aged 10 to 17 who had a stem cell transplant for acute lymphoblastic leukemia, so the T cells may come from the graft donor. For the CDR3, the DNA is TGCAGTGCGCCGAGACAGATGAAACCCTACGAGCAGTACTTC. It is translated as CSAPRQMKPYEQYF.